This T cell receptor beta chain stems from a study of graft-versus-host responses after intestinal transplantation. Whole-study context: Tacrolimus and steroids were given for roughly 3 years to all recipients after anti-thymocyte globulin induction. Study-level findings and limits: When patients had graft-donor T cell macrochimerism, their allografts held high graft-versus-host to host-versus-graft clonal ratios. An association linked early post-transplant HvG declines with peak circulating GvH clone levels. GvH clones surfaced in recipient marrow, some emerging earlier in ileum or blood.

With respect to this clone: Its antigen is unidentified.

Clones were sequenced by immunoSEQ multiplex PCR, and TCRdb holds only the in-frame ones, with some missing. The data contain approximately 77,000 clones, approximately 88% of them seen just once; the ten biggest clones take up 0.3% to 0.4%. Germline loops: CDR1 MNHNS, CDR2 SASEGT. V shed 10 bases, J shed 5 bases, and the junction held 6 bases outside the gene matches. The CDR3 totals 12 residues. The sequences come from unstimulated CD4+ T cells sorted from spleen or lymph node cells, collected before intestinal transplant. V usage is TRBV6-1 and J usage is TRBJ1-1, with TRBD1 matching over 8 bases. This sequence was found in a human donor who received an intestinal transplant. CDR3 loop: CAIGQGWTEAFF. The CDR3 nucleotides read TGTGCCATCGGACAGGGCTGGACTGAAGCTTTCTTT.